This T cell receptor (beta chain) was sequenced in a study of blood T cell repertoires in COVID-19. On the study more broadly: Both acute and convalescent COVID-19 samples were obtained from the United States, Italy and Spain. Nucleic acid was either cDNA or gDNA, and it came from T cells, B-cell-depleted T cells, or PBMCs.

Per the original data handling: By means of reference gene primer amplification, nucleated cell counts were estimated. Profiling relied on immunoSEQ multiplex PCR, and the TCRdb table lists in-frame clones only, not all of them. Clone size and the V and J calls come from that table; the DNA yielded D and trimming. The table includes about 180,000 clones, roughly 84% detected once. This clonotype was obtained from a human donor with acute COVID-19. The donor label of this sample is uncertain. Sample: PBMCs or T cells enriched from blood (not recorded which).

As DNA, the CDR3 is TGTGCCAGCAGTTACTTCCGGGACAGGGAGGCTTTCTTT. Amino acids: CASSYFRDREAFF. The chain is built from TRBV6-5 and TRBJ1-1, with TRBD1 matching over 9 bases. The CDR3 length is 13 residues. With V trimmed by 1 base and J by 11 bases, 5 bases remained unmatched. Per the germline V gene, CDR1 is MNHEY and CDR2 is SVGAGI.